This is a list of T cell receptor beta chains from one sample in a study of naive and memory T cell subsets. TCRdb analysed the UMI-ligation and nested PCR reads with MiXCR anew, one entry per CDR3 protein. Of over 110,000 distinct CDR3 sequences listed, more than 15% are singletons. Sequencing input: naive CD8+ T cells from blood. Receptors originate from a human donor in good health. The CDR3 runs from the conserved cysteine through the conserved F or W. D genes are given only for firm matches. Some rows have no size entry. The others give once, few or many, or a class for an expanded clone.

. | TRBJ1-3 | few | TRBV6-1 | CASSDGALSGNTIYF | TGTGCCAGCAGTGACGGGGCACTCTCTGGAAACACCATATATTTT
. | TRBJ2-5 | . | TRBV13 | CASSFGGEETQYF | TGTGCCAGCAGCTTCGGCGGAGAAGAGACCCAGTACTTC
. | TRBJ2-1 | many | TRBV7-6 | CASSSIAATYNEQFF | TGTGCCAGCAGCTCTATTGCCGCTACCTACAATGAGCAGTTCTTC
. | TRBJ2-7 | . | TRBV5-6 | CASSQDSPEQYF | TGTGCCAGCAGCCAGGACAGCCCCGAGCAGTACTTC
TRBD2 | TRBJ2-3 | . | TRBV20-1 | CSASPGKVWEGGIADTQYF | TGCAGTGCTAGCCCCGGAAAGGTGTGGGAGGGAGGGATTGCAGATACGCAGTATTTT
TRBD1 | TRBJ1-4 | few | TRBV28 | CASSSGQGGPNEKLFF | TGTGCCAGCAGTTCCGGACAGGGGGGGCCTAATGAAAAACTGTTTTTT
. | TRBJ1-5 | many | TRBV28 | CASSLRGGGDQPQHF | TGTGCCAGCAGTTTAAGGGGCGGGGGGGATCAGCCCCAGCATTTT
. | TRBJ2-7 | few | TRBV20-1 | CSARPGEQYEQYF | TGCAGTGCTAGGCCAGGGGAACAATACGAGCAGTACTTC
. | TRBJ2-5 | . | TRBV29-1 | CSVEMETQYF | TGCAGCGTTGAGATGGAGACCCAGTACTTC
. | TRBJ1-1 | few | TRBV10-3 | CAISDMGGLEGPEAFF | TGTGCCATCAGTGATATGGGGGGGCTGGAGGGGCCTGAAGCTTTCTTT
. | TRBJ2-1 | many | TRBV6-2/TRBV6-3 | CASSYPNEQFF | TGTGCCAGCAGTTACCCCAATGAGCAGTTCTTC
. | TRBJ1-1 | few | TRBV3-1 | CASSRDGTMNTEAFF | TGTGCCAGCAGCCGGGACGGGACAATGAACACTGAAGCTTTCTTT
. | TRBJ1-1 | few | TRBV7-9 | CASSYPGPDTEAFF | TGTGCCAGCAGTTATCCGGGACCGGACACTGAAGCTTTCTTT
. | TRBJ2-1 | . | TRBV29-1 | CSVGLDNYNEQFF | TGCAGCGTTGGACTAGACAACTACAATGAGCAGTTCTTC
. | TRBJ2-4 | . | TRBV28 | CASRGAKNIQYF | TGTGCCAGCCGGGGAGCCAAAAACATTCAGTACTTC
. | TRBJ2-7 | few | TRBV29-1 | CSVENRVYEQYF | TGCAGCGTTGAAAACAGGGTCTACGAGCAGTACTTC
. | TRBJ1-2 | . | TRBV27 | CASSLKQGLGYGYTF | TGTGCCAGCAGTCTAAAACAGGGTTTAGGGTATGGCTACACCTTC
. | TRBJ2-1 | few | TRBV2 | CASSADPDYYNEQFF | TGTGCCAGCAGCGCTGACCCCGACTACTACAATGAGCAGTTCTTC
TRBD2 | TRBJ2-2 | . | TRBV6-1 | CASSEYLAGGGLNTGELFF | TGTGCCAGCAGTGAATATCTAGCGGGAGGGGGGTTGAACACCGGGGAGCTGTTTTTT
. | TRBJ1-4 | few | TRBV6-5 | CATGQTTNEKLFF | TGTGCCACCGGACAGACAACTAATGAAAAACTGTTTTTT
. | TRBJ2-7 | few | TRBV28 | CASSPEGNRAYEQYF | TGTGCCAGCAGTCCGGAGGGAAATCGGGCCTACGAGCAGTACTTC
. | TRBJ2-5 | . | TRBV7-6 | CASSLAGGERETQYF | TGTGCCAGCAGCTTAGCGGGCGGAGAAAGAGAGACCCAGTACTTC
. | TRBJ2-1 | . | TRBV7-9 | CASSLPLAGNEQFF | TGTGCCAGCAGCTTACCACTAGCAGGCAATGAGCAGTTCTTC
. | TRBJ1-5 | . | TRBV24-1 | CATSDCIGQPFWSQHF | TGTGCCACCAGTGATTGTATTGGACAGCCTTTTTGGTCCCAGCATTTT
. | TRBJ2-3 | . | TRBV20-1 | CSAIGRGTDTQYF | TGCAGTGCTATTGGCCGGGGCACAGATACGCAGTATTTT
TRBD1 | TRBJ2-7 | . | TRBV2 | CASLGQDHYEQYF | TGTGCCAGCCTCGGACAGGATCACTACGAGCAGTACTTC
TRBD2 | TRBJ2-5 | few | TRBV27 | CASRKGLGEETQYF | TGTGCCAGCAGGAAAGGACTAGGGGAAGAGACCCAGTACTTC
. | TRBJ2-1 | few | TRBV6-5 | CASSYSSAGASYNEQFF | TGTGCCAGCAGTTACTCAAGCGCCGGGGCCTCCTACAATGAGCAGTTCTTC
. | TRBJ2-5 | many | TRBV12-3/TRBV12-4 | CASSFDAGLETQYF | TGTGCCAGCAGTTTCGACGCAGGGTTGGAGACCCAGTACTTC
. | TRBJ1-2 | few | TRBV7-9 | CASSPIPGTPNYGYTF | TGTGCCAGCAGCCCAATCCCCGGGACACCAAATTATGGCTACACCTTC
. | TRBJ1-4 | . | TRBV11-2 | CASSQLLTEKLFF | TGTGCCAGCAGCCAGTTACTGACAGAGAAACTGTTTTTT
TRBD1 | TRBJ2-1 | . | TRBV28 | CASSGTGLNSYNEQFF | TGTGCCAGCAGCGGGACAGGCCTTAACTCCTACAATGAGCAGTTCTTC
TRBD1 | TRBJ1-1 | . | TRBV12-3/TRBV12-4 | CASSLWDSMNTEAFF | TGTGCCAGCAGTCTATGGGACAGTATGAACACTGAAGCTTTCTTT
. | TRBJ1-1 | . | TRBV28 | CASSLGTELMNTEAFF | TGTGCCAGCAGTCTTGGGACCGAACTCATGAACACTGAAGCTTTCTTT
TRBD1 | TRBJ2-5 | . | TRBV9 | CASSEGDRVLQTQYF | TGTGCCAGCAGCGAGGGGGACAGGGTTCTACAGACCCAGTACTTC
TRBD2 | TRBJ2-3 | . | TRBV12-3/TRBV12-4 | CASRGTSGLDTQYF | TGTGCCAGCAGAGGGACTAGCGGACTGGATACGCAGTATTTT
. | TRBJ2-7 | . | TRBV7-9 | CASSQQGFSYEQYF | TGTGCCAGCAGCCAACAGGGATTCTCCTACGAGCAGTACTTC
. | TRBJ2-3 | . | TRBV27 | CASSPGDLGTDTQYF | TGTGCCAGCAGTCCCGGAGACCTAGGGACAGATACGCAGTATTTT
. | TRBJ2-1 | few | TRBV4-1 | CASSQGLSQFF | TGCGCCAGCAGCCAAGGCCTTAGCCAGTTCTTC
. | TRBJ1-1 | many | TRBV30 | CAWSVGGWGDTEAFF | TGTGCCTGGAGTGTAGGGGGGTGGGGCGACACTGAAGCTTTCTTT
. | TRBJ2-1 | once | TRBV12-3/TRBV12-4 | CASSGPSGQSSYNEQFF | TGTGCCAGCAGTGGGCCCAGCGGGCAAAGCTCCTACAATGAGCAGTTCTTC
. | TRBJ2-2 | few | TRBV12-3/TRBV12-4 | CASSPPPRSDGELFF | TGTGCCAGCAGTCCTCCCCCTAGGAGCGACGGGGAGCTGTTTTTT